A selection of T cell receptor beta chains follows, all from one sample in a study of blood T cell repertoires in COVID-19. Some clones are missing from TCRdb's copy, which holds only in-frame ones; the method was immunoSEQ multiplex PCR. The data hold approximately 140,000 clones, with around 84% observed a single time. The sample taken for sequencing was PBMCs or T cells enriched from blood (not recorded which). These TCRs come from a man in his forties or fifties with acute COVID-19. The CDR3 runs from the conserved cysteine through the conserved F or W. Fields, in order: clone size, CDR3 length, J gene, V gene, D gene, CDR3 protein, CDR3 DNA. D genes are given only for firm matches. Size values are once, few and many counts, or a class for expanded clones, and some rows have none.

.	12	TRBJ1-2	TRBV5-1	.	CASSGGEYGYTF	TGCGCCAGCAGCGGAGGGGAGTATGGCTACACCTTC
.	15	TRBJ2-7	TRBV2	.	CASKILSGSFGEQYF	TGTGCCAGCAAAATCCTATCGGGGAGTTTTGGCGAGCAGTACTTC
.	15	TRBJ2-1	TRBV7-2	.	CASSLGGGGYNEQFF	TGTGCCAGCAGCTTAGGAGGGGGGGGCTACAATGAGCAGTTCTTC
.	14	TRBJ1-5	TRBV27	.	CASSAGYSNQPQHF	TGTGCCAGCAGCGCAGGTTATAGCAATCAGCCCCAGCATTTT
.	15	TRBJ2-1	TRBV5-1	TRBD2	CASRLAGGLYNEQFF	TGCGCCAGCAGACTAGCGGGAGGCCTCTACAATGAGCAGTTCTTC
.	16	TRBJ2-3	TRBV19	TRBD1	CASSISPGGRTDTQYF	TGTGCCAGTAGTATAAGTCCAGGGGGCAGAACAGATACGCAGTATTTT
.	13	TRBJ1-2	TRBV13	.	CASSLNLNYGYTF	TGTGCCAGCAGCTTAAATCTGAACTATGGCTACACCTTC
.	12	TRBJ2-5	TRBV19	.	CASSARGETQYF	TGTGCCAGTAGTGCTAGGGGGGAGACCCAGTACTTC
.	16	TRBJ1-3	TRBV7-8	.	CASTLGGGLGGNTIYF	TGTGCCAGCACCCTAGGCGGGGGCCTTGGAGGGAACACCATATATTTT
.	14	TRBJ1-1	TRBV5-1	.	CASSLEGPHTEAFF	TGCGCCAGCAGCTTGGAGGGGCCCCACACTGAAGCTTTCTTT
.	13	TRBJ1-1	TRBV7-9	.	CASIQNPITEAFF	TGTGCCAGCATCCAGAACCCGATCACTGAAGCTTTCTTT
.	16	TRBJ1-3	TRBV6-5	.	CASSYSTRPGGNTIYF	TGTGCCAGCAGTTACTCGACCCGCCCAGGGGGAAACACCATATATTTT
.	15	TRBJ2-5	TRBV29-1	TRBD2	CSVCRLANIGETQYF	TGCAGCGTATGTCGACTAGCCAATATAGGAGAGACCCAGTACTTC
.	13	TRBJ2-7	TRBV19	.	CASSIGLAYEQYF	TGTGCCAGTAGTATAGGGCTGGCTTACGAGCAGTACTTC
.	14	TRBJ1-1	TRBV27	.	CASITTGKNTEAFF	TGTGCCAGCATCACCACAGGGAAGAACACTGAAGCTTTCTTT
.	12	TRBJ2-7	TRBV18	.	CASSPVSYEQYF	TGTGCCAGCTCACCCGTATCCTACGAGCAGTACTTC
.	13	TRBJ1-6	TRBV6-5	TRBD1	CASTDRFNSPLHF	TGTGCCAGCACGGACAGGTTCAATTCACCCCTCCACTTT
.	14	TRBJ1-1	TRBV7-9	.	CASSFNQGNTEAFF	TGTGCCAGCAGCTTTAATCAGGGTAACACTGAAGCTTTCTTT
once	13	TRBJ2-7	TRBV29-1	TRBD1	CSALGTGAYEQYF	TGCAGCGCATTAGGGACAGGGGCCTACGAGCAGTACTTC
few	13	TRBJ2-3	TRBV5-1	.	CASSLNSIDTQYF	TGCGCCAGCAGCTTGAACTCCATAGATACGCAGTATTTT
.	15	TRBJ2-3	TRBV4-2	TRBD2	CASSHETSRTDTQYF	TGTGCCAGCAGCCATGAGACTAGCCGCACAGATACGCAGTATTTT
once	15	TRBJ2-1	TRBV11-2	.	CASSRDTNSYNEQFF	TGTGCCAGCAGCCGGGACACTAACTCCTACAATGAGCAGTTCTTC
.	15	TRBJ2-7	TRBV6-1	TRBD2	CASSEEAGVIYEQYF	TGTGCCAGCAGTGAAGAGGCGGGAGTGATCTACGAGCAGTACTTC
.	16	TRBJ1-2	TRBV24-1	.	CATSDTLKPGPGGYTF	TGTGCCACCAGTGATACCCTGAAACCAGGTCCGGGGGGCTACACCTTC
.	12	TRBJ2-1	TRBV6-5	TRBD2	CASSRGGDEQFF	TGTGCCAGCAGTCGTGGGGGGGATGAGCAGTTCTTC
.	15	TRBJ1-3	TRBV9	TRBD1	CASSVTGQTGNTIYF	TGTGCCAGCAGCGTGACAGGGCAGACTGGAAACACCATATATTTT
.	15	TRBJ2-7	TRBV28	TRBD2	CASSFLSGRAYEQYF	TGTGCCAGCAGTTTTCTTAGCGGGAGGGCCTACGAGCAGTACTTC
.	14	TRBJ2-1	TRBV6-5	TRBD2	CASSYGGDLHEQFF	TGTGCCAGCAGTTACGGGGGGGATCTCCATGAGCAGTTCTTC
few	12	TRBJ1-3	TRBV6-5	.	CASRSSGNTIYF	TGTGCCAGCAGGAGCTCTGGAAACACCATATATTTT
.	12	TRBJ2-5	TRBV30	TRBD1	CAWNGQGETQYF	TGTGCCTGGAACGGACAGGGGGAGACCCAGTACTTC
.	15	TRBJ1-4	TRBV19	TRBD1	CASGGMAGGYEKLFF	TGTGCCAGTGGCGGAATGGCAGGGGGTTATGAAAAACTGTTTTTT
.	13	TRBJ1-1	TRBV9	.	CASSATTQGEAFF	TGTGCCAGCAGCGCAACGACACAGGGTGAAGCTTTCTTT
.	12	TRBJ2-5	TRBV5-8	.	CASSAARETQYF	TGTGCCAGCAGCGCGGCTCGGGAGACCCAGTACTTC
few	12	TRBJ2-3	TRBV2	.	CASSHETDTQYF	TGTGCCAGCAGCCACGAGACAGATACGCAGTATTTT
.	16	TRBJ2-2	TRBV7-9	.	CASSLVSGISAGELFF	TGTGCCAGCAGCTTAGTCAGCGGAATATCGGCCGGGGAGCTGTTTTTT